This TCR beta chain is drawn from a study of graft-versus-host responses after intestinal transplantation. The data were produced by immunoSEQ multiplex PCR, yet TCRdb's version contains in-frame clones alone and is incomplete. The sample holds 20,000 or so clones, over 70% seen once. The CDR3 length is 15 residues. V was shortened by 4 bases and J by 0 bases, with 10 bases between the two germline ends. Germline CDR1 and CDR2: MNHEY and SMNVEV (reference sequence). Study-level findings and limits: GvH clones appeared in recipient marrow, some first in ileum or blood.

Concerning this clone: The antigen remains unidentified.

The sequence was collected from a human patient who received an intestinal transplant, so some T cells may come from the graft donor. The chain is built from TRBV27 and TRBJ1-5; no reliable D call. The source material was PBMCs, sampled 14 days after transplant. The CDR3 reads CASSSHRYSNQPQHF. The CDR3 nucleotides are TGTGCCAGCAGTTCCCATCGTTATAGCAATCAGCCCCAGCATTTT.